The 32 T cell receptor beta chains below were found in one sample sequenced in a study of identical twins' blood T cells. TCRdb reprocessed the 5' RACE reads with MiXCR, giving one entry per CDR3 protein. Counted here are 350,000 to 400,000 distinct CDR3 sequences, over 25% occurring once; the ten biggest clones make up 5.5% to 6.5%. Sequencing was carried out using PBMCs. These receptors were taken from a woman aged 18 to 49 in good health.

The rearrangement joins TRBV27 to TRBJ1-1; TRBD1 matches at 10 bases. The CDR3 length is 14 residues. The junction had 7 bases not matched to a gene; V was cut back by 7 bases and J by 5 bases. Germline CDR1 is MNHEY and CDR2 is SMNVEV (reference sequence). CDR3 region: CASKPGQGWTEAFF. CDR3 bases: TGTGCCAGCAAACCGGGACAGGGGTGGACTGAAGCTTTCTTT.

The chain couples TRBV5-1 to TRBJ1-1; 7 bases align to TRBD1. The CDR3 is 14 residues long. The V gene end was trimmed by 5 bases and the J gene end by 1 base; junction bases not matched to a gene: 5. Germline CDR1 and CDR2: SGHRS and YFSETQ. The CDR3 protein is CASSWGTENTEAFF. In DNA form, the CDR3 reads TGCGCCAGCAGTTGGGGGACAGAGAACACTGAAGCTTTCTTT.

In its sample, this clonotype was seen a few times. The chain carries TRBV5-1 and TRBJ2-2, with 7 positions matching TRBD1. Losses at the gene ends were 5 bases for V and 4 bases for J; bases not matched to a gene: 5. This CDR3 has 14 amino acids. The germline CDR1 and CDR2 sequences are SGHRS and YFSETQ. The CDR3 DNA reads TGCGCCAGCAGTTCGGGACAGATCACCGGGGAGCTGTTTTTT. Residues: CASSSGQITGELFF.

This clonotype was picked up a small number of times. CDR3 loop: CSASHGGRPEAFF. In DNA form, the CDR3 reads TGCAGTGCTAGTCACGGGGGCAGGCCTGAAGCTTTCTTT. This chain links TRBV20-1 with TRBJ1-1, with D possibly being TRBD1 (6 bases). The CDR3 has 13 residues. CDR1 DFQATT and CDR2 SNEGSKA come from the germline V gene (reference sequence). V lost 3 bases and J lost 6, with 14 bases in between.

The gene calls are TRBV29-1 and TRBJ1-2; D is perhaps TRBD1 (5 bases). The CDR3 is made up of 12 amino acids. CDR1 and CDR2 from the germline V gene are SQVTM and ANQGSEA. The V and J ends lost 1 base and 8 bases respectively, with 11 bases between them. The CDR3 DNA reads as TGCAGCGTTGAAGGTCAGGGACGAGGCTACACCTTC. Protein product: CSVEGQGRGYTF.

The gene calls are TRBV29-1 and TRBJ1-2; 7 nucleotides align to TRBD1. The CDR3 has 13 amino acids. Trimming at V came to 8 bases and at J to 0 bases, leaving 6 bases not matched to a gene. Germline assignment: CDR1 SQVTM and CDR2 ANQGSEA. DNA for the CDR3: TGCAGCACCAGGGGGGGAGCTAACTATGGCTACACCTTC. Amino acids: CSTRGGANYGYTF. Drawing the rest from reference TRBV29-1 and TRBJ1-2, the complete variable domain is SAVISQKPSRDICQRGTSLTIQCQVDSQVTMMFWYRQQPGQSLTLIATANQGSEATYESGFVIDKFPISRPNLTFSTLTVSNMSPEDSSIYLCSTRGGANYGYTFGSGTRLTVV.

This clonotype was counted a few times. The chain combines TRBV20-1 with TRBJ2-1, with a tentative D call TRBD2 (6 bases). V was cut by 7 bases and J by 10 bases, with 14 bases left in between. The germline V gene encodes CDR1 DFQATT and CDR2 SNEGSKA (reference sequence). The CDR3 is made up of 11 amino acids. CDR3: CSVSSSGEQFF. CDR3 nucleotide sequence: TGCAGTGTCTCATCGAGCGGGGAGCAGTTCTTC.

This clonotype has a handful of counts. This chain uses TRBV20-1 with TRBJ1-4; no definite D call. This CDR3 contains 13 residues. Germline CDR1 and CDR2: DFQATT and SNEGSKA (reference sequence). Trimming stripped 2 bases from V and 7 bases from J, with 11 bases between. The chain's CDR3 is CSARTILAEKLFF. CDR3 nucleotide sequence: TGCAGTGCTAGAACGATCCTGGCTGAAAAACTGTTTTTT.

This clonotype turned up a few times. The junction does not match germline at one end; this may be a read error. The V gene is TRBV7-7, the J gene TRBJ2-2, with no clear D. CDR1 and CDR2 (germline): SSHAT, FNYEAQ (reference sequence). The CDR3 runs to 15 residues. Here the CDR3 DNA reads TGTGCTAGCAGCCAGCTGTCCGGAAACACCGGGGAGCTGTTTTTT. It specifies CASSQLSGNTGELFF.

V and J are TRBV4-3 and TRBJ2-1; no definite D call. V shed 1 base and J shed 9 bases, with 16 bases lying between them. Per the germline V gene, CDR1 is LGHNA and CDR2 is YSLEER. The CDR3 spans 15 residues. The CDR3 DNA follows: TGCGCCAGCAGCCAAGCGTCAGGCTTTTACGTTGAGCAGTTCTTC. It codes for CASSQASGFYVEQFF.

CDR3 residues: CASSQRISSNEQFF. CDR3 in DNA: TGTGCCAGCAGCCAAAGAATAAGTAGTAATGAGCAGTTCTTC. V and J are TRBV6-6 and TRBJ2-1; D ambiguous. Looked up from germline, CDR1 is MNHNY and CDR2 is SVGAGI (reference sequence). Trimming left V 6 bases short and J 7 bases short, with 16 bases between. CDR3 length: 14 residues.

The chain employs TRBV5-4 and TRBJ1-2; D not certain. Trimming cost V 5 bases and J 5 bases, with 10 bases left between them. This CDR3 is built from 12 residues. Germline CDR1 and CDR2: SGHNT and YYREEE (reference sequence). As DNA, the CDR3 is TGTGCCAGCAGGAAGGCGCCTTATGGCTACACCTTC. The encoded protein is CASRKAPYGYTF.

The V and J genes are TRBV5-4 and TRBJ1-2; a possible D gene is TRBD1 (5 bases). Germline V gives CDR1 SGHNT, CDR2 YYREEE (reference sequence). V gave up 4 bases and J gave up 4 bases, with 14 bases separating them. CDR3 length equals 14 residues. Written as DNA, the CDR3 is TGTGCCAGCAGCCCCCCGCAGGGTGGCTATGGCTACACCTTC. It specifies CASSPPQGGYGYTF.

Regarding this clonotype: Given a much more abundant clone one base away, this may be a read error. This sequence joins TRBV11-2 and TRBJ2-7; tentative D call: TRBD2 (5 bases). The V gene's germline CDR1 is SGHAT and CDR2 FQNNGV. CDR3 size: 12 residues. Trimming stripped 6 bases from V and 4 bases from J, with 10 bases between. CDR3 sequence: CASRPWEYEQYF. The CDR3, as DNA: TGTGCCAGCAGGCCTTGGGAGTACGAGCAGTACTTC.

V is TRBV12-3 or TRBV12-4 and J is TRBJ1-1, with D maybe TRBD1 (6 bases). CDR3 size: 15 residues. V lost 3 bases, J lost 4 bases, and 15 bases lay in between. CDR3 in amino acids: CASSFRRGLSTEAFF. CDR3 DNA: TGTGCCAGCAGTTTCCGGCGGGGGCTGAGCACTGAAGCTTTCTTT.

This sequence joins TRBV2 and TRBJ2-2, with no clear D. The length of the CDR3 is 14 residues. Trimming removed 8 bases from V and 0 bases from J, with 10 bases in between. CDR1 is SNHLY and CDR2 is FYNNEI in the germline V gene. The CDR3 sequence: CASGQRANTGELFF. CDR3 nucleotide sequence: TGTGCCAGCGGCCAGCGTGCGAACACCGGGGAGCTGTTTTTT.

The rearrangement uses TRBV12-1 and TRBJ2-1; the DNA was not used to check the table's D call, TRBD2. TRBV12-1 is a pseudogene. The CDR3 loop spans 17 amino acids. The CDR3: CASSTWTSGEFYNEQFF. CDR3 bases: TGTGCCAGCAGCACATGGACTAGCGGGGAGTTCTACAATGAGCAGTTCTTC.

This clonotype appeared a few times. The gene calls are TRBV10-3 and TRBJ1-1; TRBD1 matches 9 bases. V lost 5 bases and J lost 1; bases outside the gene matches: 2. This CDR3 region has 14 residues. Germline-derived CDR1 and CDR2 are ENHRY and SYGVKD. Here the CDR3 DNA reads TGTGCCATCAGTACGACAGGGGGGAACACTGAAGCTTTCTTT. It codes for CAISTTGGNTEAFF.

This clonotype was detected a few times. J is TRBJ1-5 and V is TRBV20-1; D not resolved. Trimming removed 3 bases from V and 0 bases from J, with 6 bases in between. CDR1 DFQATT and CDR2 SNEGSKA come from the germline V gene (reference sequence). The CDR3 is 13 amino acids. CDR3 residues: CSASESSNQPQHF. CDR3 DNA: TGCAGTGCTAGTGAAAGTAGCAATCAGCCCCAGCATTTT.

This clonotype was counted a few times. The CDR3 sequence: CASSFDSKYYGYTF. The DNA for the CDR3 is TGTGCCAGCAGTTTCGACAGCAAGTACTATGGCTACACCTTC. J is TRBJ1-2 and V is TRBV6-5, with D perhaps matching TRBD1 (5 bases). CDR1 MNHEY and CDR2 SVGAGI come from the germline V gene. The V end was cut by 4 bases, the J end by 3 bases, with 12 bases between. The CDR3 consists of 14 residues.

This clonotype was found a few times. CDR3 nucleotide sequence: TGTGCCAGCAGTTGGGACAGCGGTCCTTACACCTTC. Translated, it gives CASSWDSGPYTF. The V call is TRBV2, the J call TRBJ1-2; 7 bases map to TRBD1. Germline CDR1 reads SNHLY; CDR2 reads FYNNEI. CDR3 length: 12 amino acids. V shed 5 bases and J 11 bases; nucleotides not matched to a gene: 8.

This clonotype was detected a few times. V is TRBV7-2 and J is TRBJ1-2; D is perhaps TRBD1 (6 bases). Germline V CDR1 and CDR2: SGHTA, FQGNSA. The CDR3 is 13 amino acids. Trimming took 4 bases from V and 4 from J, leaving 10 bases between them. DNA of the CDR3: TGTGCCAGCAGCTCGACAGGAGCCTATGGCTACACCTTC. Translation: CASSSTGAYGYTF.

This clonotype was counted a few times. This chain joins TRBV5-1 and TRBJ1-1; unclear D gene. The CDR3 is 13 amino acids. The germline CDR1 and CDR2 sequences are SGHRS and YFSETQ. Trimming removed 0 bases at V and 3 bases at J, with 6 bases between. The chain's CDR3 is CASSLVFDTEAFF. The DNA for the CDR3 is TGCGCCAGCAGCTTGGTCTTCGACACTGAAGCTTTCTTT.

This clonotype was detected only a few times. This chain links TRBV20-1 with TRBJ2-3; D gene uncertain. V was pared by 6 bases and J by 6 bases, with 10 bases between. Looked up from germline, CDR1 is DFQATT and CDR2 is SNEGSKA (reference sequence). There are 11 residues in the CDR3. The CDR3 here is CSANPGDTQYF. In DNA form, the CDR3 reads TGCAGTGCCAATCCAGGTGATACGCAGTATTTT.

The chain recombines TRBV7-9 with TRBJ1-5; tentatively, D is TRBD1 (5 bases). V dropped 8 bases and J dropped 9 bases, with 20 bases sitting between them. This CDR3 contains 14 residues. Germline assignment: CDR1 SEHNR and CDR2 FQNEAQ (reference sequence). This CDR3 reads CASGPSGQETPQHF. CDR3 DNA: TGTGCCAGCGGCCCTTCAGGGCAGGAGACGCCCCAGCATTTT.

V is TRBV6-2 or TRBV6-3 and J is TRBJ2-1; D uncertain. Germline V lookup: CDR1 MNHEY, CDR2 SVGEGT. Trimming removed 10 bases at V and 6 bases at J, with 19 bases between. This CDR3 spans 14 amino acids. The CDR3 protein is CATLREAECNEQFF. The CDR3 region has the DNA TGTGCCACCCTCCGTGAGGCGGAATGCAATGAGCAGTTCTTC.

The chain has TRBV7-2 and TRBJ2-3; maybe TRBD2 (5 bases). V was cut by 1 base and J by 2 bases, with 16 bases left in between. Germline CDR1 SGHTA, CDR2 FQGNSA. The CDR3 runs to 17 residues. CDR3 nucleotides: TGTGCCAGCAGCTTAGGAGCCGGGGTTCGAAACACAGATACGCAGTATTTT. It yields the protein CASSLGAGVRNTDTQYF.

Comment on this clonotype: One end of the junction does not line up with germline, which may come from a read error. The chain uses TRBV24-1 and TRBJ2-3; 12 bases are a match to TRBD1. CDR1 is KGHDR, CDR2 SFDVKD, per germline. The CDR3 consists of 15 residues. The CDR3 nucleotides are TGTGCCAGTAAAGGGACAGGGGGCATCACAAATACGCGGTATTTT. Translating it yields CASKGTGGITNTRYF.

Notes on this clonotype: Since a much larger clone is just one base distant, this may be a read error. This chain uses TRBV20-1 with TRBJ2-2; 8 nucleotides agree with TRBD2. The junction had 5 bases not matched to a gene; V was cut back by 3 bases and J by 2 bases. CDR1 and CDR2 (germline): DFQATT, SNEGSKA (reference sequence). The CDR3 has 15 residues. CDR3 region: CSARRLATNTGELFF. CDR3 DNA: TGCAGTGCTAGGCGACTAGCGACTAACACCGGGGAGCTGTTTTTT.

The rearrangement joins TRBV29-1 to TRBJ2-7; D remains unclear. CDR3 length equals 12 residues. The V gene's germline CDR1 is SQVTM and CDR2 ANQGSEA. Between the trimmed V and J ends, which lost 0 bases and 4 bases, there was a span of 7 bases. The CDR3 bases are TGCAGCGTTGAAGATCGAGCGTACGAGCAGTACTTC. The encoded protein is CSVEDRAYEQYF.

The chain carries TRBV7-9 and TRBJ1-2; 7 positions agree with TRBD1. The CDR3 is 15 residues long. J lost 2 bases, V lost 5 bases, and 8 bases had no gene match. CDR1 is SEHNR, CDR2 FQNEAQ, per germline (reference sequence). The CDR3 loop reads CASSGTETWNYGYTF. The CDR3 DNA sequence: TGTGCCAGCAGCGGGACAGAGACGTGGAACTATGGCTACACCTTC.

This rearrangement joins TRBV3-1 to TRBJ2-3, with 7 bases aligning to TRBD1. The CDR3 is 15 residues long. Germline trimming cut 2 bases from V and 5 bases from J; bases unmatched to any gene: 7. Germline V lookup: CDR1 LGHDT, CDR2 YNNKEL (reference sequence). As DNA, the CDR3 is TGTGCCAGCAGCCAACTCGACCAGGGGGTAGATACGCAGTATTTT. It yields the protein CASSQLDQGVDTQYF.